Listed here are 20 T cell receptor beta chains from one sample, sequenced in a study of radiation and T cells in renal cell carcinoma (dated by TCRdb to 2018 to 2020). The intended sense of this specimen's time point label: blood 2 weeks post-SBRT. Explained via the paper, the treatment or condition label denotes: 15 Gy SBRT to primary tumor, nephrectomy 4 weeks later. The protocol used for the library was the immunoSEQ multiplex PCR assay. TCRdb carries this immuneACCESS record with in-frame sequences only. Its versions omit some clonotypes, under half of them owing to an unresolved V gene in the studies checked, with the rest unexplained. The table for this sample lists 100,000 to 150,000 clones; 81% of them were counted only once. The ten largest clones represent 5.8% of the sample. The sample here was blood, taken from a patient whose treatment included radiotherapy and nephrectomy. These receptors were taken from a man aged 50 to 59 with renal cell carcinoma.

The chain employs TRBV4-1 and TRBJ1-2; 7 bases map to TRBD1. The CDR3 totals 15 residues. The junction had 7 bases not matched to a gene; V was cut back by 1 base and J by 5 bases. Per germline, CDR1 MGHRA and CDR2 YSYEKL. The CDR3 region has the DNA TGCGCCAGCAGCCAAGTGACAGGGTTTGGGTATGGCTACACCTTC. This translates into CASSQVTGFGYGYTF.

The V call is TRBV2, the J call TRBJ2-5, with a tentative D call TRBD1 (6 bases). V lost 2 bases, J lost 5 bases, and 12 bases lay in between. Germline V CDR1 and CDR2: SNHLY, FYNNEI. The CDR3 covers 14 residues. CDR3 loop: CASSENRVGETQYF. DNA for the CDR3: TGTGCCAGCAGTGAAAACAGGGTTGGGGAGACCCAGTACTTC. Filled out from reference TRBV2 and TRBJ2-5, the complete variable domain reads EPEVTQTPSHQVTQMGQEVILRCVPISNHLYFYWYRQILGQKVEFLVSFYNNEISEKSEIFDDQFSVERPDGSNFTLKIRSTKLEDSAMYFCASSENRVGETQYFGPGTRLLVL.

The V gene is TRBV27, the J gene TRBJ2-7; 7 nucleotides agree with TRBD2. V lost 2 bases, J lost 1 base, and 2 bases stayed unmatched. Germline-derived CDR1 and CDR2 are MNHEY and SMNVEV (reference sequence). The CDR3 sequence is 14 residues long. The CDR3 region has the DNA TGTGCCAGCAGTTTAGAGCGGGGATCCTACGAGCAGTACTTC. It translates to CASSLERGSYEQYF.

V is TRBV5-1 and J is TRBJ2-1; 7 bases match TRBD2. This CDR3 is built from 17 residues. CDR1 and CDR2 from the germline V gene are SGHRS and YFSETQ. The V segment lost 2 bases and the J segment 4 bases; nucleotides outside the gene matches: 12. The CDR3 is CASSFSAGEGTYNEQFF. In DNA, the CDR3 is TGCGCCAGCAGCTTTTCCGCGGGAGAGGGGACGTACAATGAGCAGTTCTTC.

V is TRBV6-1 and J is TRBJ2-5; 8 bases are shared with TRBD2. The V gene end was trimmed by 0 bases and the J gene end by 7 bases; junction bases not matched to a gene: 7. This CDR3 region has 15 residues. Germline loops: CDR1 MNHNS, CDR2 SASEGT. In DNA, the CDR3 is TGTGCCAGCAGTGAAGCGCCGACTAGCGTCGGGACCCAGTACTTC. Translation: CASSEAPTSVGTQYF.

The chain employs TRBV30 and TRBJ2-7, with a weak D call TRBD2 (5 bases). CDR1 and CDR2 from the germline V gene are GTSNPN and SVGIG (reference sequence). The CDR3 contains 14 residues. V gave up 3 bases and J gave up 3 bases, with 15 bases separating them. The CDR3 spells CAWSSELDGYEQYF. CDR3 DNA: TGTGCCTGGAGCTCAGAACTAGATGGCTACGAGCAGTACTTC. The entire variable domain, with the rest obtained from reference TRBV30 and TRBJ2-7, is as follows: SQTIHQWPATLVQPVGSPLSLECTVEGTSNPNLYWYRQAAGRGLQLLFYSVGIGQISSEVPQNLSASRPQDRQFILSSKKLLLSDSGFYLCAWSSELDGYEQYFGPGTRLTVT.

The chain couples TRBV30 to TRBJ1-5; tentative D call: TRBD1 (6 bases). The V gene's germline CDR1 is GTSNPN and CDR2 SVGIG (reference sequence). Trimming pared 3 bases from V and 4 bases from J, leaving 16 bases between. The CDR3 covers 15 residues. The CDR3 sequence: CAWSGVGQINQPQHF. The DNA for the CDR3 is TGTGCCTGGAGCGGGGTTGGACAGATAAATCAGCCCCAGCATTTT.

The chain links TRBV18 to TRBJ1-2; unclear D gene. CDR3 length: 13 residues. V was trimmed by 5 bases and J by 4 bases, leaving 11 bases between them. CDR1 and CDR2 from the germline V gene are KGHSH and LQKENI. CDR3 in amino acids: CASSEGEGYGYTF. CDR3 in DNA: TGTGCCAGCTCAGAGGGAGAGGGCTATGGCTACACCTTC.

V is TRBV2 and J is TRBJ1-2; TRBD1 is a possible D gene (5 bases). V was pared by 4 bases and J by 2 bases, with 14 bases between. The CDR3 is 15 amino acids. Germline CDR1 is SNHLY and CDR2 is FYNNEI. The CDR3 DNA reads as TGTGCCAGCAGTGGATCATTGGCAGGGAACTATGGCTACACCTTC. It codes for CASSGSLAGNYGYTF. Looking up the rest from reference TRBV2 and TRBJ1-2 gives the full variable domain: EPEVTQTPSHQVTQMGQEVILRCVPISNHLYFYWYRQILGQKVEFLVSFYNNEISEKSEIFDDQFSVERPDGSNFTLKIRSTKLEDSAMYFCASSGSLAGNYGYTFGSGTRLTVV.

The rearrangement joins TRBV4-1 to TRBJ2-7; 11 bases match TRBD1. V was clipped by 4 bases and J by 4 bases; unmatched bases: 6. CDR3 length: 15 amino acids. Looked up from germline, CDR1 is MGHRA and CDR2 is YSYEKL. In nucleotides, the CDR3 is TGCGCCAGCAGCCGCACCGGGACAGGGGGTTACGAGCAGTACTTC. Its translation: CASSRTGTGGYEQYF.

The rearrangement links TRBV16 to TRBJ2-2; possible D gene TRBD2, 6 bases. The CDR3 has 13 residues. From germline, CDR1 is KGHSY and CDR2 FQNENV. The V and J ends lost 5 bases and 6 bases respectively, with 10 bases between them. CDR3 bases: TGTGCCAGCAGCTGGGGGAGGCCCGGGGAGCTGTTTTTT. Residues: CASSWGRPGELFF.

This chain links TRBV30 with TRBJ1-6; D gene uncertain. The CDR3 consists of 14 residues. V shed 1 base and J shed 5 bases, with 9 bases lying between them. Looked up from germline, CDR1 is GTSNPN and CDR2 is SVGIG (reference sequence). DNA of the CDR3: TGTGCCTGGAGTGAACGACCCGATAATTCACCCCTCCACTTT. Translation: CAWSERPDNSPLHF.

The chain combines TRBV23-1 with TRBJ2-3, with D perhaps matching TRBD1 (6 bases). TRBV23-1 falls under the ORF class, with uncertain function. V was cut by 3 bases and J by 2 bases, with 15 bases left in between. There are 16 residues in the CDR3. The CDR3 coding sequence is TGCGCCAGCAGTCACGGACAGAGGAACCACACAGATACGCAGTATTTT. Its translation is CASSHGQRNHTDTQYF.

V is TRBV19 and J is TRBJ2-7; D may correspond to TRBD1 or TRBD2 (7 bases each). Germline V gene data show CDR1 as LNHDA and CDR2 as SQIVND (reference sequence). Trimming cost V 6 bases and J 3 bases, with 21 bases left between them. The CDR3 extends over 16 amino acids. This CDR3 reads CASSTQGGAPLYEQYF. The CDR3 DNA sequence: TGTGCCAGTAGCACCCAGGGGGGGGCCCCCCTCTACGAGCAGTACTTC.

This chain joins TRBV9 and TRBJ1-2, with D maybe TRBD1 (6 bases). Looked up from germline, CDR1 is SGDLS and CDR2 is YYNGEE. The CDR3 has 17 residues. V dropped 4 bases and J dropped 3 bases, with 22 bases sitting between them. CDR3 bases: TGTGCCAGCAGCCCCCGGGGGGCGCAGGATTCATACTATGGCTACACCTTC. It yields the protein CASSPRGAQDSYYGYTF.

CDR3 in DNA: TGTGCCAGCAGCTCGACGGGACTTAATTCACCCCTCCACTTT. This gives the protein CASSSTGLNSPLHF. The chain has TRBV7-2 and TRBJ1-6; TRBD1 is a possible D gene (5 bases). Trimming pared 4 bases from V and 6 bases from J, leaving 10 bases between. CDR1 and CDR2 from the germline V gene are SGHTA and FQGNSA. This CDR3 is built from 14 residues.

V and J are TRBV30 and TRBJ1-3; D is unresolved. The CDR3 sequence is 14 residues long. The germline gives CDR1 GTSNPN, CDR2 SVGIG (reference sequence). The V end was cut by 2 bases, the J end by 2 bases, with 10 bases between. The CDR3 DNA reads TGTGCCTGGAGTATAACGATACCTGGAAACACCATATATTTT. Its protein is CAWSITIPGNTIYF.

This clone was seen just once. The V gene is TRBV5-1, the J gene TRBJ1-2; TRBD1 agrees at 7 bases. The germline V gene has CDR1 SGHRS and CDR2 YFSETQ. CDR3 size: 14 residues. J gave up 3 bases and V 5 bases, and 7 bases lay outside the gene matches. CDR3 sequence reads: CASSALGTDYGYTF. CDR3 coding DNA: TGCGCCAGCAGTGCCCTCGGGACAGACTATGGCTACACCTTC.

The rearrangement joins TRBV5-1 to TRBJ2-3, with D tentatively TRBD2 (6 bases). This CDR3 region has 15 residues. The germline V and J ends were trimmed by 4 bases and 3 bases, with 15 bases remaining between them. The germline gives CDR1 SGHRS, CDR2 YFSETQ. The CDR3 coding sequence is TGCGCCAGCAGCCGGAGGGTGGAAGAGACAGATACGCAGTATTTT. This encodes CASSRRVEETDTQYF. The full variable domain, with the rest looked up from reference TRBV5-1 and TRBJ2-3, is KAGVTQTPRYLIKTRGQQVTLSCSPISGHRSVSWYQQTPGQGLQFLFEYFSETQRNKGNFPGRFSGRQFSNSRSEMNVSTLELGDSALYLCASSRRVEETDTQYFGPGTRLTVL.

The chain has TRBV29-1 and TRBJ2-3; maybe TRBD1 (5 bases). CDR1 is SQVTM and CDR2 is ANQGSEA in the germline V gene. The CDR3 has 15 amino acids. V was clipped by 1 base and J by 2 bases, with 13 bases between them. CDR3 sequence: CSVEGPTDYTDTQYF. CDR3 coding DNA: TGCAGCGTTGAAGGTCCGACAGATTACACAGATACGCAGTATTTT.